What follows describes a single TCR beta chain. Its antigen is as yet unknown. Samples came from axillary lymph nodes draining the breast cancer. TCRdb analysed the multiplex PCR reads with MiXCR anew, one entry per CDR3 protein. The repertoire includes fewer than 250,000 distinct CDR3 sequences, around 32% of them detected once, and around 1.5% sits in the top ten. This record belongs to a study of breast tumors, draining lymph nodes, adjacent tissues. Points from the study as a whole: Tumor TCR diversity was below lymph nodes but above nontumor tissue.

Germline V gives CDR1 PRHDT, CDR2 FYEKMQ (reference sequence). CDR3 length equals 15 residues. V was clipped by 6 bases and J by 4 bases; unmatched bases: 8. The J gene is TRBJ2-2, the V gene TRBV13; 7 nucleotides line up with TRBD2. The sequenced sample consisted of axillary lymph node tissue. This TCR came from a female donor with breast cancer. Some clones in this sample may be carry-over from other donors' samples. CDR3 coding DNA: TGTGCCAGCAGATTACGGGGGAGGGCCACCGGGGAGCTGTTTTTT. It is translated as CASRLRGRATGELFF.